This T cell receptor beta chain was observed in a study of T cells in tumors and immune-related adverse events (dated by TCRdb to the early 2020s). The TCR beta locus was amplified and sequenced using the immunoSEQ assay, from which bulk TCR Vbeta CDR3 data were obtained. Per the authors' processing: CDR3s were excluded if they were non-productive, were shorter than 7 amino acids, or did not start with C or end with F/W. Analysis was limited to specimens with at least 1000 reads, and clonotypes were defined at the amino acid level. To compute clonality, Pielou's evenness was subtracted from 1. Library sizes were equalized by abundance-weighted random subsampling with replacement, which was repeated 100 times so that 95% confidence intervals could be reported. The Morisita overlap index was used to quantify repertoire overlap, and the top 40 clones in each specimen were examined for overlap with the irAE. TCRdb's version of the immuneACCESS table is confined to in-frame rearrangements and falls short of the full clone set. An unresolved V gene accounts for under half of the shortfall where checked; the remainder is of unknown origin. V, J and clone size were drawn from that table, and D and trimming were deduced from the DNA. For this sample the table gives tens of thousands of clones, of which approximately 90% were detected only once. Of the sample, 1.1% to 1.5% falls within the top ten clones.

On this clone: Its antigen has not been determined. No much larger clone exists at a distance of one base, and base qualities are not known.

Taken with the paper, the label for treatment or condition translates to: nivolumab (PD-1 blockade) given before sampling. The DNeasy Blood and Tissue Kit was used to extract DNA from formalin-fixed paraffin-embedded specimens. V is clipped by 3 bases and J by 7 bases, and the sequence between their germline boundaries is 7 bases long. Including the terminal cysteine and phenylalanine, the CDR3 comprises 12 residues. Kept here is only the CDR3 DNA, which spans 36 bases and is read in frame from base 1. Via the germline V gene (reference sequence), CDR1 is SEHNR and CDR2 FQNEAQ. The sequences come from lymph node tissue, collected from a patient treated with anti-PD-1 therapy. This TCR was sampled from a female donor with metastatic renal cell carcinoma. The chain is made from TRBV7-9 and TRBJ2-1, with the D gene not clear enough to name. The CDR3: CASSFSLNEQFF. The nucleotide sequence is TGTGCCAGCAGCTTCTCCCTAAATGAGCAGTTCTTC.